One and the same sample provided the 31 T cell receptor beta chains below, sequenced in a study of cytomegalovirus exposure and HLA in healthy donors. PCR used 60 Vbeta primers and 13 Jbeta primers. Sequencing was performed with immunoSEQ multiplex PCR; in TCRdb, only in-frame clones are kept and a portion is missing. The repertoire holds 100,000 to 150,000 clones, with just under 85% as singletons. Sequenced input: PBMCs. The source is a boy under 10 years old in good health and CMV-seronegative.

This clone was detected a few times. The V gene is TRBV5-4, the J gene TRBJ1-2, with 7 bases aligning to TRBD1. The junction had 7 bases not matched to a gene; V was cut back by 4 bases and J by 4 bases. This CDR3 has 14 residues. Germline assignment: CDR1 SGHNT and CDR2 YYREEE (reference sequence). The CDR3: CASSTGTAIYGYTF. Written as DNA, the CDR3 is TGTGCCAGCAGCACGGGGACAGCGATCTATGGCTACACCTTC.

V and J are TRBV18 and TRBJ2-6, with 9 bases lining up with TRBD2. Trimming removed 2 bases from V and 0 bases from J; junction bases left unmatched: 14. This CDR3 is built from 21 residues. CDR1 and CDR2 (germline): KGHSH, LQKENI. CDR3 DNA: TGTGCCAGCTCACCATTGGGGGTAGCGGGAGAATTTGGCTCTGGGGCCAACGTCCTGACTTTC. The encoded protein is CASSPLGVAGEFGSGANVLTF. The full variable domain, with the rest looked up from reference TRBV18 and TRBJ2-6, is NAGVMQNPRHLVRRRGQEARLRCSPMKGHSHVYWYRQLPEEGLKFMVYLQKENIIDESGMPKERFSAEFPKEGPSILRIQQVVRGDSAAYFCASSPLGVAGEFGSGANVLTFGAGSRLTVL.

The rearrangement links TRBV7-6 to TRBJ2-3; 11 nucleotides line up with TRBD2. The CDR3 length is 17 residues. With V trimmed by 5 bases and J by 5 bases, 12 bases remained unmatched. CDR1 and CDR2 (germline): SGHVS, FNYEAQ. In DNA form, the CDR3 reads TGTGCCAGCAGCCCCCGGGGTAGCGGGGGGGCGGGAGATACGCAGTATTTT. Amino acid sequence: CASSPRGSGGAGDTQYF.

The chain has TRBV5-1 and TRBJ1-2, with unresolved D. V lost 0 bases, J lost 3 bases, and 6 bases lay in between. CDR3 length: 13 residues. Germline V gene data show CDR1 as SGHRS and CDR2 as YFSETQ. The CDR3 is CASSLERDYGYTF. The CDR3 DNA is TGCGCCAGCAGCTTGGAACGCGACTATGGCTACACCTTC.

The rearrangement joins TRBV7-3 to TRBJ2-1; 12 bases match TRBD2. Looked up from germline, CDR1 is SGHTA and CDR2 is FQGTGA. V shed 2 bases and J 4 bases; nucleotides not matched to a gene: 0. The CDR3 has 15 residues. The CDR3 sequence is CASSLLAGGYNEQFF. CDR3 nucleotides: TGTGCCAGCAGCTTACTAGCGGGAGGGTACAATGAGCAGTTCTTC.

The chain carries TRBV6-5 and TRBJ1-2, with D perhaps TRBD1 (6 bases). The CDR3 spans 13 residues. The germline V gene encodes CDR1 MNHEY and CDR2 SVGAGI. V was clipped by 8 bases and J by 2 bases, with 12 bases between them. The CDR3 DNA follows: TGTGCCAGCTCACCGGGACACAACTATGGCTACACCTTC. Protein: CASSPGHNYGYTF.

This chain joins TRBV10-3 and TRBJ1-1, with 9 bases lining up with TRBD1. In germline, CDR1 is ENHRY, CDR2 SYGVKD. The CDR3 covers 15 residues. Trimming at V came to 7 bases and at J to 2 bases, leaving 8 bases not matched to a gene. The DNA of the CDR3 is TGTGCCATCACCACGGACAGGGGAGTTAACACTGAAGCTTTCTTT. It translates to CAITTDRGVNTEAFF.

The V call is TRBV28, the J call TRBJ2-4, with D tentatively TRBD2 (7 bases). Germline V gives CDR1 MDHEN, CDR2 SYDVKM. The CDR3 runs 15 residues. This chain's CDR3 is CASGAGALTKNIQYF. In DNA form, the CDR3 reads TGTGCAAGCGGGGCAGGGGCCCTAACCAAAAACATTCAGTACTTC.

The CDR3 loop reads CASSPGLAGGEETQYF. The CDR3 DNA follows: TGCGCCAGCAGCCCGGGACTAGCGGGGGGTGAGGAGACCCAGTACTTC. The rearrangement joins TRBV5-1 to TRBJ2-5; 15 bases line up with TRBD2. Trimming at V came to 4 bases and at J to 5 bases, leaving 6 bases not matched to a gene. Per germline, CDR1 SGHRS and CDR2 YFSETQ. The CDR3 is made up of 16 amino acids.

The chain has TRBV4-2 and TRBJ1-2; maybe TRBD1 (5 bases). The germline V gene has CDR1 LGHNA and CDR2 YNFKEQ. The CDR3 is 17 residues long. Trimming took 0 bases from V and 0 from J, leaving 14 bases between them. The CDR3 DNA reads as TGTGCCAGCAGCCAAGATTCCCCCGACAGACCTAACTATGGCTACACCTTC. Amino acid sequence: CASSQDSPDRPNYGYTF.

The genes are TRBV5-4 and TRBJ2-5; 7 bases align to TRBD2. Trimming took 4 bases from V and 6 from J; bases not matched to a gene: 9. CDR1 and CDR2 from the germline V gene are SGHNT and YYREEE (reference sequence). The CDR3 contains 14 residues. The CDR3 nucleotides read TGTGCCAGCAGCCAGACTAGCCCTTTGCAGACCCAGTACTTC. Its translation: CASSQTSPLQTQYF.

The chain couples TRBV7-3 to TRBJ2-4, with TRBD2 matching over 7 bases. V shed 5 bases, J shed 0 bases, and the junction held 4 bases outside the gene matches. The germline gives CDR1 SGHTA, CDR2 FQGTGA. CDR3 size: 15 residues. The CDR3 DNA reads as TGTGCCAGCAGCGGGGGACTACTAGCCAAAAACATTCAGTACTTC. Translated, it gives CASSGGLLAKNIQYF. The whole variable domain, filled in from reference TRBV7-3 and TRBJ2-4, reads GAGVSQTPSNKVTEKGKYVELRCDPISGHTALYWYRQSLGQGPEFLIYFQGTGAADDSGLPNDRFFAVRPEGSVSTLKIQRTERGDSAVYLCASSGGLLAKNIQYFGAGTRLSVL.

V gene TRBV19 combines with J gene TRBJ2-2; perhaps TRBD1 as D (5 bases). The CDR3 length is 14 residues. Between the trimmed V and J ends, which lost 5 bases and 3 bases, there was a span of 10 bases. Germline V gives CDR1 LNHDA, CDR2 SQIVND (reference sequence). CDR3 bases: TGTGCCAGTAGTGCCCAGGGTGACACCGGGGAGCTGTTTTTT. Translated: CASSAQGDTGELFF.

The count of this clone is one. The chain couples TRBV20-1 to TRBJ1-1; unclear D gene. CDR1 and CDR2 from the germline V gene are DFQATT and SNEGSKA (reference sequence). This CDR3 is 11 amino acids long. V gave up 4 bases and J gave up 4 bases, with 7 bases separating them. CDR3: CSAITVTEAFF. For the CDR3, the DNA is TGCAGTGCTATCACAGTCACTGAAGCTTTCTTT.

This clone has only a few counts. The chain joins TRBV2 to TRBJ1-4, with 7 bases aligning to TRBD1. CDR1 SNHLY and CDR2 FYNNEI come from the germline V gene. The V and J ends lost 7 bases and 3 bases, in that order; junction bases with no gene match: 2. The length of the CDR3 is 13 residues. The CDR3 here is CASTGQPNEKLFF. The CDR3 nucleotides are TGTGCCAGCACGGGACAGCCTAATGAAAAACTGTTTTTT. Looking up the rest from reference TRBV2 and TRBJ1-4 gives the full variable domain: EPEVTQTPSHQVTQMGQEVILRCVPISNHLYFYWYRQILGQKVEFLVSFYNNEISEKSEIFDDQFSVERPDGSNFTLKIRSTKLEDSAMYFCASTGQPNEKLFFGSGTQLSVL.

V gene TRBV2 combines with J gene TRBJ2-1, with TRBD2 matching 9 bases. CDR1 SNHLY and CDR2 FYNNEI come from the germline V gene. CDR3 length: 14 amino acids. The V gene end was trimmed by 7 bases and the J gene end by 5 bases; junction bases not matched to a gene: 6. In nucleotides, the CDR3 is TGTGCCAGCATCCCGGCTAGCGGGGACAATGAGCAGTTCTTC. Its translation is CASIPASGDNEQFF.

The CDR3 sequence: CASSFLARGAGIAEAFF. CDR3 nucleotides: TGTGCCAGCAGCTTCCTAGCCCGGGGGGCTGGGATCGCTGAAGCTTTCTTT. The V and J genes are TRBV11-2 and TRBJ1-1; the D gene is possibly TRBD1 (6 bases). Trimming shortened V by 3 bases and J by 6 bases, and 23 bases separated the two germline ends. There are 17 residues in the CDR3. Germline CDR1 reads SGHAT; CDR2 reads FQNNGV.

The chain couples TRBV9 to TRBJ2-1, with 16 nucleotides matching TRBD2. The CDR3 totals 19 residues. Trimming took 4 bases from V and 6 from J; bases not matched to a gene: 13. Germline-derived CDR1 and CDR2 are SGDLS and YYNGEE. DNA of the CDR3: TGTGCCAGCAGCTTTCGGGGACTAGCGGGGGGGCAGGAAGGCAATGAGCAGTTCTTC. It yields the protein CASSFRGLAGGQEGNEQFF.

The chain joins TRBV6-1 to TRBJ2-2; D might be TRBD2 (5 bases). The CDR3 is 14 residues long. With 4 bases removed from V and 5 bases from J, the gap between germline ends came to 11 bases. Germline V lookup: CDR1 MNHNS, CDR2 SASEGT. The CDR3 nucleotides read TGTGCCAGCAGTGGTCAAAGGGAGACCGGGGAGCTGTTTTTT. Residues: CASSGQRETGELFF.

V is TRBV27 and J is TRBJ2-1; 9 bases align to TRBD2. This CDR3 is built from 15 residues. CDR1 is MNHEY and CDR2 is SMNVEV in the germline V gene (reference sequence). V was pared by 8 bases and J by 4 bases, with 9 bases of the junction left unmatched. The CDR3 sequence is CASSLAGGPYNEQFF. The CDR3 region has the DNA TGTGCCAGCTCGCTGGCGGGAGGGCCGTACAATGAGCAGTTCTTC.

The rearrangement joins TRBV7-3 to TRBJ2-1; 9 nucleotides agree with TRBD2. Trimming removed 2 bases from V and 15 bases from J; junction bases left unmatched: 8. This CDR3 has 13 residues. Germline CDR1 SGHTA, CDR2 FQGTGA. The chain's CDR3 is CASSLSGLADPFF. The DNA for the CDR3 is TGTGCCAGCAGCTTATCGGGACTAGCCGATCCGTTCTTC.

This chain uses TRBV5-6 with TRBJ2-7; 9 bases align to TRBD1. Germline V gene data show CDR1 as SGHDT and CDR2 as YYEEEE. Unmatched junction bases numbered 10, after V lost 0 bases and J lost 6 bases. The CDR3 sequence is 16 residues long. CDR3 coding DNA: TGTGCCAGCAGCTTGGAAACAGGGGGCCTCTTGGGCGAGCAGTACTTC. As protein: CASSLETGGLLGEQYF.

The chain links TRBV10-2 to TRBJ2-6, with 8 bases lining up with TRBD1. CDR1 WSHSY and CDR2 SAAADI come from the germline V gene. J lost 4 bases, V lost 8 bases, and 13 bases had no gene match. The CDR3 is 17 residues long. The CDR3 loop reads CASSGRQGASGANVLTF. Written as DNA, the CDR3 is TGCGCCAGCTCCGGCCGTCAGGGGGCGTCAGGGGCCAACGTCCTGACTTTC.

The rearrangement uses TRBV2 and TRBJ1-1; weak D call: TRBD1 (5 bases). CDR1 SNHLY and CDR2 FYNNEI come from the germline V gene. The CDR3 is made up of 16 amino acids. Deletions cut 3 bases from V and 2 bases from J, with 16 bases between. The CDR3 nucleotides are TGTGCCAGCAGTGAGGAATGGGGACTGGGTAACACTGAAGCTTTCTTT. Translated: CASSEEWGLGNTEAFF.

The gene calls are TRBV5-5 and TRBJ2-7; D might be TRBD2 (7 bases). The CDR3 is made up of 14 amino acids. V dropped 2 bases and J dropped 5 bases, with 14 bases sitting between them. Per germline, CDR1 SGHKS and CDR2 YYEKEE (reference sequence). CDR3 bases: TGTGCCAGCAGCTTTCGGGGGGCATCGGACGAGCAGTACTTC. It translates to CASSFRGASDEQYF.

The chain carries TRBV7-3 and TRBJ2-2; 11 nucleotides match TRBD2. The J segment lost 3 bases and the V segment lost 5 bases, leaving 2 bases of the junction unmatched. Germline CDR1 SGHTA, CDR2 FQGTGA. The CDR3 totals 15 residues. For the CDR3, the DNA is TGTGCCAGCAGCCGACTAGCGGGGTACACCGGGGAGCTGTTTTTT. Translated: CASSRLAGYTGELFF.

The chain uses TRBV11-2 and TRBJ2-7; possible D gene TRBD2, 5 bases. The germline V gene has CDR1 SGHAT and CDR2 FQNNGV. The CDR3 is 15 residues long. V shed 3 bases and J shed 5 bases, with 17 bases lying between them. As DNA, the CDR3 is TGTGCCAGCAGCTTGGTGGCGGGTTTCGAGAACGAGCAGTACTTC. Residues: CASSLVAGFENEQYF.

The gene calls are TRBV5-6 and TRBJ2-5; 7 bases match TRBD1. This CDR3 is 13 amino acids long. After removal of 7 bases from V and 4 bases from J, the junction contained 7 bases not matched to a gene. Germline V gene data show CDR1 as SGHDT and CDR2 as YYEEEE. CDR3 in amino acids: CASGSTGLETQYF. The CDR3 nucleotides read TGTGCCAGCGGATCGACAGGGTTAGAGACCCAGTACTTC. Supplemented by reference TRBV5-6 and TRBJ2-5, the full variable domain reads DAGVTQSPTHLIKTRGQQVTLRCSPKSGHDTVSWYQQALGQGPQFIFQYYEEEERQRGNFPDRFSGHQFPNYSSELNVNALLLGDSALYLCASGSTGLETQYFGPGTRLLVL.

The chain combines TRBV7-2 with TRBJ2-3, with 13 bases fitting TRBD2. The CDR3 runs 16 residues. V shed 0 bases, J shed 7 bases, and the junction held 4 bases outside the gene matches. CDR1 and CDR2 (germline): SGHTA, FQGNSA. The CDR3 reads CASSLAGLAGINTQYF. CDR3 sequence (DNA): TGTGCCAGCAGCTTAGCGGGACTAGCGGGGATAAATACGCAGTATTTT.

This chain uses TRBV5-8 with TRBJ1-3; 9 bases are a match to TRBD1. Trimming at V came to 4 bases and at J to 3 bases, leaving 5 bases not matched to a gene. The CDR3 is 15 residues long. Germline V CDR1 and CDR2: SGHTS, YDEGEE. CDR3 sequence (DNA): TGTGCCAGCAGCAAGGGACAGGGCAGTGGAAACACCATATATTTT. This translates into CASSKGQGSGNTIYF.

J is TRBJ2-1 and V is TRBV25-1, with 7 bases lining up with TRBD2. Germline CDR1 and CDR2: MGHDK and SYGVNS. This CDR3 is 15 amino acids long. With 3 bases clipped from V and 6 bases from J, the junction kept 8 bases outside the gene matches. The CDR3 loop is CASSEAGVSSNEQFF. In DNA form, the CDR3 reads TGTGCCAGCAGTGAGGCGGGAGTTTCGTCCAATGAGCAGTTCTTC. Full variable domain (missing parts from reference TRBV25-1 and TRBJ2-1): EADIYQTPRYLVIGTGKKITLECSQTMGHDKMYWYQQDPGMELHLIHYSYGVNSTEKGDLSSESTVSRIRTEHFPLTLESARPSHTSQYLCASSEAGVSSNEQFFGPGTRLTVL.